Listed below are T cell receptor beta chains from one sample, sequenced in a study of CD8 T cells in Susac syndrome. TCRdb ran MiXCR on the immunoSEQ multiplex PCR reads and lists one entry per CDR3 protein. This table holds 50,000 or so distinct CDR3 sequences, 93% found once. The specimen sequenced was CD8+ T cells from PBMCs. These receptors were obtained from a human donor with multiple sclerosis. Both conserved end residues are part of each CDR3. Fields, in order: V gene, CDR3 protein.

v_gene: TRBV28
CDR3aa: CASRFELLTQHNEQFF

v_gene: TRBV13
CDR3aa: CASTNSGNYGYTF

v_gene: TRBV19
CDR3aa: CASSVGHNSPLHF

v_gene: TRBV7-9
CDR3aa: CASSPRQRGYTVEKLFF

v_gene: TRBV5-4
CDR3aa: CASSPSIGEQYF

v_gene: TRBV7-8
CDR3aa: CASSPGAAGAYEQYF

v_gene: TRBV7-3
CDR3aa: CASSLSGSTEAFF

v_gene: TRBV29-1
CDR3aa: CSVDSTENYGYTF

v_gene: TRBV13
CDR3aa: CASSLVAGGPSLSYNEQFF

v_gene: TRBV12-3/TRBV12-4
CDR3aa: CASSPTGSTDTQYF

v_gene: TRBV10-2
CDR3aa: CASSWGSNYGYTF

v_gene: TRBV6-5
CDR3aa: CASTPGQPGELFF

v_gene: TRBV30
CDR3aa: CAWSVQGTEAFF

v_gene: TRBV6-1
CDR3aa: CASSLTGHQVTTGELFF

v_gene: TRBV4-1
CDR3aa: CASSQIGEQFF

v_gene: TRBV3-1
CDR3aa: CASSQDTWPTYEQYF

v_gene: TRBV15
CDR3aa: CATSHDRNTEAFF

v_gene: TRBV4-1
CDR3aa: CASKDGTGGNSPLHF

v_gene: TRBV6-5
CDR3aa: CASSYGEGVGGYTF

v_gene: TRBV20-1
CDR3aa: CSARDIDSNQPQHF

v_gene: TRBV7-9
CDR3aa: CATGTGRNNEQFF

v_gene: TRBV9
CDR3aa: CASSVGQGAWNEQFF

v_gene: TRBV5-1
CDR3aa: CASSPLRDPSYEQYF

v_gene: TRBV2
CDR3aa: CASSARGAKNIQYF

v_gene: TRBV7-2
CDR3aa: CASSLNGADSPLHF